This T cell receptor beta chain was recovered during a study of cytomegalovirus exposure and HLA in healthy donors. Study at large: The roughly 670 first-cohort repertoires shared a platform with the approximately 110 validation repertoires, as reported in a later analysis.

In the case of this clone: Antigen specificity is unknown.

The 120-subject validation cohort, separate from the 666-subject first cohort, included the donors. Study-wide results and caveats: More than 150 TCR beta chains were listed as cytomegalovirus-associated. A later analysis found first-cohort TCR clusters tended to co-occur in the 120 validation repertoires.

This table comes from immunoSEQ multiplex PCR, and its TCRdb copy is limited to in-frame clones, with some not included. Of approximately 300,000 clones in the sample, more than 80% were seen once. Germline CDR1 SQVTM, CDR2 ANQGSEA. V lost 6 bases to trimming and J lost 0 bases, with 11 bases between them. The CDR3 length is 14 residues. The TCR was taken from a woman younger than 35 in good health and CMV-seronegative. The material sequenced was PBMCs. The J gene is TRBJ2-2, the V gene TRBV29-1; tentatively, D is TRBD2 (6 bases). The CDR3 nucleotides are TGCAGCGTGGAGGGCACCTCGAACACCGGGGAGCTGTTTTTT. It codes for CSVEGTSNTGELFF.